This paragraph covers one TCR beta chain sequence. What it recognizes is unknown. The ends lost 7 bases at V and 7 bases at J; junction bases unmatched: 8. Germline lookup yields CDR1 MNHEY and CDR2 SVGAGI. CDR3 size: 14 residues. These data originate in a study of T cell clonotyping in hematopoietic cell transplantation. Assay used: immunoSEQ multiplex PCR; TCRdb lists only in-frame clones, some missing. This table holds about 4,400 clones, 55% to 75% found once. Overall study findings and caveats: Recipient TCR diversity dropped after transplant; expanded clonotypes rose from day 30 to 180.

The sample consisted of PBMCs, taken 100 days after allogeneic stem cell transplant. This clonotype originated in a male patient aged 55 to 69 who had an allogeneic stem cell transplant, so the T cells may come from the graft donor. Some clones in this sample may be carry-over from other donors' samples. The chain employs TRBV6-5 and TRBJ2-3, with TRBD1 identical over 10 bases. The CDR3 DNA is TGTGCCAGCACCTCGACAGGGGGCGCTTATACGCAGTATTTT. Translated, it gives CASTSTGGAYTQYF.